Presented here are 5 T cell receptor beta chains from one specimen sequenced in a study of blood T cells in healthy people across ages. The authors ran a second PCR of about 6 to 11 cycles using a sample-barcoded 5' primer and a J-beta primer mix. TCRdb ran MiXCR on the 5' RACE reads and lists one entry per CDR3 protein. The table includes 1.8 million or so distinct CDR3 sequences, 39% detected once. The sequencing input was blood. The receptors were sampled from a human donor in good health.

The CDR3 protein is CASSLNPPGNTIYF. DNA of the CDR3: TGTGCCAGCAGCTTAAATCCGCCTGGAAACACCATATATTTT. This chain links TRBV7-2 with TRBJ1-3; D gene uncertain. The CDR3 is 14 amino acids. Germline V lookup: CDR1 SGHTA, CDR2 FQGNSA. With 2 bases removed from V and 2 bases from J, the gap between germline ends came to 7 bases.

The J gene is TRBJ2-5, the V gene TRBV9; TRBD2 matches 11 bases. Per the germline V gene, CDR1 is SGDLS and CDR2 is YYNGEE. The CDR3 consists of 17 residues. V shed 0 bases, J shed 5 bases, and the junction held 9 bases outside the gene matches. CDR3: CASSVADSGGAWETQYF. The CDR3 region has the DNA TGTGCCAGCAGCGTAGCCGATAGCGGGGGGGCTTGGGAGACCCAGTACTTC. Using reference TRBV9 and TRBJ2-5 for the parts outside the CDR3, the full variable domain is DSGVTQTPKHLITATGQRVTLRCSPRSGDLSVYWYQQSLDQGLQFLIQYYNGEERAKGNILERFSAQQFPDLHSELNLSSLELGDSALYFCASSVADSGGAWETQYFGPGTRLLVL.

The genes are TRBV12-5 and TRBJ1-5; D may be TRBD1 (5 bases). The CDR3 is made up of 14 amino acids. Germline CDR1 is LGHNT and CDR2 is FRNRAP. V was clipped by 1 base and J by 6 bases, with 10 bases between them. CDR3 DNA sequence: TGTGCTAGTGGTTTGGGGGGGTGGGGTCAGCCCCAGCATTTT. The encoded protein is CASGLGGWGQPQHF.

The V and J genes are TRBV7-2 and TRBJ2-5; D gene uncertain. The J call may not be correct, given that the DNA end is closer to TRBJ2-7. The CDR3 sequence is 13 residues long. Germline-derived CDR1 and CDR2 are SGHTA and FQGNSA. CDR3 amino acids: CASSSQRAYEQYF. CDR3 sequence (DNA): TGTGCCAGCAGCTCCCAGAGAGCATACGAGCAGTACTTC.

The genes are TRBV10-3 and TRBJ2-1, with 10 bases identical to TRBD2. The J call may be mistaken, given a closer DNA end match to TRBJ2-7. Germline V gives CDR1 ENHRY, CDR2 SYGVKD. The CDR3 loop spans 14 amino acids. The CDR3 sequence is CAISESGGAEEQYF. CDR3 nucleotide sequence: TGTGCCATCAGTGAAAGCGGGGGGGCCGAAGAGCAGTACTTC.